The T cell receptor (beta chain) described here comes from a study of blood T cell repertoires in COVID-19. Study context: Spain, Italy and the United States supplied samples that represented acute and convalescent COVID-19. The analysed material was cDNA or gDNA that came from T cells, B-cell-depleted T cells, or PBMCs.

CDR1 and CDR2 from the germline V gene are SGHVS and FQNEAQ. With 5 bases removed from V and 3 bases from J, the gap between germline ends came to 7 bases. The CDR3 is 13 amino acids. Source study methods: Amplification from reference gene primers served as the basis for estimated nucleated cell counts. Sequencing was performed with immunoSEQ multiplex PCR; in TCRdb, only in-frame clones are kept and a portion is missing. The V and J calls and the clone size are those of that table, but D and trimming were determined from the DNA. The data contain some 96,000 clones, 70% to 90% of them seen just once; the ten biggest clones take up around 13%.

The J gene is TRBJ1-4, the V gene TRBV7-8; the D is unclear. Sequences were obtained from peripheral blood. The sequence derives from a human donor in a cohort sampled during active COVID-19. The CDR3 DNA follows: TGTGCCAGCAGCCGGACTGCTAATGAAAAACTGTTTTTT. This codes for CASSRTANEKLFF.